This is a list of T cell receptor beta chains from one sample in a study of human T cells and chemical hapten exposure. One entry per CDR3 protein, called by TCRdb with MiXCR from the RACE reads. Of tens of thousands of distinct CDR3 sequences detected, roughly 10% appear once; the ten largest clones hold around 3.6%. Sequenced here: whole blood, sampled in connection with sensitization to the hapten diphenylcyclopropenone (DPC). Receptors originate from a woman aged 45-65 years with alopecia areata. Some clones in this sample may be carry-over from other donors' samples. The CDR3 runs from the conserved cysteine through the conserved F or W. Fields, in order: V gene, D gene, CDR3 length, clone size, J gene, CDR3 DNA, CDR3 protein. D genes are given only for firm matches. The size field is filled for only some rows; it gives once, few, many or a size class.

v_gene: TRBV15
d_gene: NA
len: 16
abundance: many
j_gene: TRBJ1-2
CDR3nt: TGTGCCACCAGCAGAGATCAAGTTTTGGGAGGGGATGGCTACACCTTC
CDR3aa: CATSRDQVLGGDGYTF

v_gene: TRBV30
d_gene: NA
len: 12
abundance: NA
j_gene: TRBJ2-7
CDR3nt: TGTGCCTGGAGCCTTACCACCTACGAGCAGTACTTC
CDR3aa: CAWSLTTYEQYF

v_gene: TRBV18
d_gene: TRBD2
len: 14
abundance: many
j_gene: TRBJ2-1
CDR3nt: TGTGCCAGCTCACTCGCGGGAGGGTACAATGAGCAGTTCTTC
CDR3aa: CASSLAGGYNEQFF

v_gene: TRBV20-1
d_gene: NA
len: 15
abundance: many
j_gene: TRBJ2-3
CDR3nt: TGCAGTGCTCCCTTTAGCGGAAACCGGGGAGATACGCAGTATTTT
CDR3aa: CSAPFSGNRGDTQYF

v_gene: TRBV18
d_gene: TRBD1
len: 14
abundance: NA
j_gene: TRBJ2-7
CDR3nt: TGTGCCAGCTCACTACAGGGACAGGCCTACGAGCAGTACTTC
CDR3aa: CASSLQGQAYEQYF

v_gene: TRBV7-2
d_gene: TRBD2
len: 16
abundance: few
j_gene: TRBJ2-3
CDR3nt: TGTGCCAGCAGCCCCTTTAGCGGGAACCGCCCAGATACGCAGTATTTT
CDR3aa: CASSPFSGNRPDTQYF

v_gene: TRBV18
d_gene: TRBD2
len: 13
abundance: many
j_gene: TRBJ2-1
CDR3nt: TGTGCCAGCTCACCTAGGGGACTAGCCGCACAGTTCTTC
CDR3aa: CASSPRGLAAQFF

v_gene: TRBV7-3
d_gene: NA
len: 16
abundance: few
j_gene: TRBJ2-2
CDR3nt: TGTGCCAGCAGCCCCGAGGGGGGATTGAACACCGGGGAGCTGTTTTTT
CDR3aa: CASSPEGGLNTGELFF

v_gene: TRBV6-6
d_gene: TRBD1
len: 15
abundance: many
j_gene: TRBJ1-6
CDR3nt: TGTGCCAGCAGGGACGGGACAGGGAATAATTCACCCCTCCACTTT
CDR3aa: CASRDGTGNNSPLHF

v_gene: TRBV6-2/TRBV6-3
d_gene: TRBD1
len: 14
abundance: NA
j_gene: TRBJ1-1
CDR3nt: TGTGCCAGCAGTTCTCCTACAGGGGGCCGCGAAGCTTTCTTT
CDR3aa: CASSSPTGGREAFF

v_gene: TRBV4-2
d_gene: NA
len: 12
abundance: few
j_gene: TRBJ2-3
CDR3nt: TGTGCCAGCAGCCGCGACGCTGATACGCAGTATTTT
CDR3aa: CASSRDADTQYF

v_gene: TRBV20-1
d_gene: NA
len: 16
abundance: many
j_gene: TRBJ2-5
CDR3nt: TGCAGTGCTAGAGAGGAGAGAGGGGGGCGAGAAGAGACCCAGTACTTC
CDR3aa: CSAREERGGREETQYF

v_gene: TRBV20-1
d_gene: TRBD1
len: 16
abundance: many
j_gene: TRBJ2-4
CDR3nt: TGCAGTGCCCCTGGGTTTGCGGCAGGGGGCTCGGACATTCAGTACTTC
CDR3aa: CSAPGFAAGGSDIQYF

v_gene: TRBV10-3
d_gene: TRBD2
len: 15
abundance: NA
j_gene: TRBJ2-7
CDR3nt: TGTGCCATCAGTGAGTTCGGCGGGAGCTCGGGGGAGCAGTACTTC
CDR3aa: CAISEFGGSSGEQYF

v_gene: TRBV19
d_gene: NA
len: 13
abundance: many
j_gene: TRBJ1-2
CDR3nt: TGTGCCAGTAGTATAGAAGTTGGCTATGGCTACACCTTC
CDR3aa: CASSIEVGYGYTF

v_gene: TRBV7-2
d_gene: TRBD2
len: 16
abundance: NA
j_gene: TRBJ2-1
CDR3nt: TGTGCCAGCAGCGCCAGACCTAGCGGGAGGGGGAATGAGCAGTTCTTC
CDR3aa: CASSARPSGRGNEQFF

v_gene: TRBV6-2/TRBV6-3
d_gene: NA
len: 11
abundance: NA
j_gene: TRBJ2-4
CDR3nt: TGTGCCAGCACCGCCAAAAACATTCAGTACTTC
CDR3aa: CASTAKNIQYF

v_gene: TRBV2
d_gene: TRBD1
len: 14
abundance: NA
j_gene: TRBJ2-5
CDR3nt: TGTGCCAGCGCCAATAGGGACAGAAAAGAGACCCAGTACTTC
CDR3aa: CASANRDRKETQYF

v_gene: TRBV3-1
d_gene: TRBD1
len: 17
abundance: many
j_gene: TRBJ1-1
CDR3nt: TGTGCCAGCAGCCAAGACCCCAATCCCCAACGACAGGGCAAGGCTTTCTTT
CDR3aa: CASSQDPNPQRQGKAFF

v_gene: TRBV12-3/TRBV12-4
d_gene: NA
len: 15
abundance: few
j_gene: TRBJ2-7
CDR3nt: TGTGCCAGCAGTTTATCCCGAGACGTTACCTACGAGCAGTACTTC
CDR3aa: CASSLSRDVTYEQYF

v_gene: TRBV5-1
d_gene: NA
len: 14
abundance: few
j_gene: TRBJ2-3
CDR3nt: TGCGCCAGCAGCGGGGGTCCGAGCACAGATACGCAGTATTTT
CDR3aa: CASSGGPSTDTQYF

v_gene: TRBV7-2
d_gene: TRBD1
len: 15
abundance: many
j_gene: TRBJ1-2
CDR3nt: TGTGCCAGCAGCTTAGGTGGACAGGGGGATGTTGGCTACACCTTC
CDR3aa: CASSLGGQGDVGYTF

v_gene: TRBV7-2
d_gene: NA
len: 15
abundance: many
j_gene: TRBJ1-5
CDR3nt: TGTGCCAGCAGCTTAAACAGGGATAGCAATCAGCCCCAGCATTTT
CDR3aa: CASSLNRDSNQPQHF

v_gene: TRBV6-1
d_gene: NA
len: 12
abundance: many
j_gene: TRBJ2-7
CDR3nt: TGTGCCAGCAGCCAGGAAGGGTACGAGCAGTACTTC
CDR3aa: CASSQEGYEQYF

v_gene: TRBV7-3
d_gene: TRBD1
len: 15
abundance: few
j_gene: TRBJ2-4
CDR3nt: TGTGCCAGCAGGAAGACAGGGTCGGACAAAAACATTCAGTACTTC
CDR3aa: CASRKTGSDKNIQYF

v_gene: TRBV6-4
d_gene: TRBD1
len: 14
abundance: NA
j_gene: TRBJ1-2
CDR3nt: TGTGCCAAACCCTTGACAGGGTTCGACTATGGCTACACCTTC
CDR3aa: CAKPLTGFDYGYTF

v_gene: TRBV7-9
d_gene: NA
len: 14
abundance: few
j_gene: TRBJ2-7
CDR3nt: TGTGCCAGCAGCTTAAGGACTACCGCCTACGAGCAGTACTTC
CDR3aa: CASSLRTTAYEQYF

v_gene: TRBV14
d_gene: NA
len: 15
abundance: many
j_gene: TRBJ1-1
CDR3nt: TGTGCCAGCAGCCAAGCACGGGGCCGGGGGGCTGAAGCTTTCTTT
CDR3aa: CASSQARGRGAEAFF

v_gene: TRBV5-1
d_gene: NA
len: 15
abundance: many
j_gene: TRBJ2-2
CDR3nt: TGCGCCAGCAGCTTGGGGAGTGCGAACACCGGGGAGCTGTTTTTT
CDR3aa: CASSLGSANTGELFF

v_gene: TRBV21-1
d_gene: NA
len: 17
abundance: many
j_gene: TRBJ2-6
CDR3nt: TGTGCCAGCACCACGGGCAGCAGGGCCTCTGGGGCCAACGTCCTGACTTTC
CDR3aa: CASTTGSRASGANVLTF

v_gene: TRBV4-2
d_gene: NA
len: 14
abundance: many
j_gene: TRBJ2-5
CDR3nt: TGTGCCAGCAGCCAAGATCCAGGGGAAGAGACCCAGTACTTC
CDR3aa: CASSQDPGEETQYF

v_gene: TRBV3-1
d_gene: NA
len: 14
abundance: few
j_gene: TRBJ2-1
CDR3nt: TGTGCCAGCAGCCGCAACAGGGAAGTTAATGAGCAGTTCTTC
CDR3aa: CASSRNREVNEQFF

v_gene: TRBV3-1
d_gene: TRBD1
len: 17
abundance: once
j_gene: TRBJ1-2
CDR3nt: TGTGCCAGCAGCTTCGTAGCCGGGACAGGGTCCAGCTATGGCTACACCTTC
CDR3aa: CASSFVAGTGSSYGYTF

v_gene: TRBV29-1
d_gene: TRBD1
len: 12
abundance: many
j_gene: TRBJ2-7
CDR3nt: TGCAGCGTTAGGGACAGCTCCTACGAGCAGTACTTC
CDR3aa: CSVRDSSYEQYF

v_gene: TRBV12-5
d_gene: TRBD2
len: 17
abundance: many
j_gene: TRBJ2-2
CDR3nt: TGTGCTAGTGGTTTACTCCTGACTAGCGGGAACACCGGGGAGCTGTTTTTT
CDR3aa: CASGLLLTSGNTGELFF

v_gene: TRBV20-1
d_gene: NA
len: 12
abundance: many
j_gene: TRBJ1-1
CDR3nt: TGCAGTGCTAGAGATCGGGGGGCCCTAGCTTTCTTT
CDR3aa: CSARDRGALAFF

v_gene: TRBV24-1
d_gene: TRBD1
len: 15
abundance: NA
j_gene: TRBJ2-2
CDR3nt: TGTGCCACCAGTGATCGACAGGGGCTTTCCGGGGAGCTGTTTTTT
CDR3aa: CATSDRQGLSGELFF

v_gene: TRBV4-1
d_gene: TRBD1
len: 16
abundance: few
j_gene: TRBJ1-2
CDR3nt: TGCGCCAGCAGCCAAGATCTGAACAGGGGACCGCGGGGCTACACCTTC
CDR3aa: CASSQDLNRGPRGYTF

v_gene: TRBV29-1
d_gene: NA
len: 13
abundance: few
j_gene: TRBJ2-6
CDR3nt: TGCAGCGTTGCTGGGACTGGGGCCAACGTCCTGACTTTC
CDR3aa: CSVAGTGANVLTF

v_gene: TRBV4-2
d_gene: TRBD1
len: 18
abundance: many
j_gene: TRBJ1-5
CDR3nt: TGTGCCAGCAGCCCTCAGCGTCCCGGGACAGGGGGCAATCAGCCCCAGCATTTT
CDR3aa: CASSPQRPGTGGNQPQHF

v_gene: TRBV7-2
d_gene: TRBD2
len: 14
abundance: few
j_gene: TRBJ2-3
CDR3nt: TGTGCCAGCAGCCGCGGGGGGGGCACAGATACGCAGTATTTT
CDR3aa: CASSRGGGTDTQYF

v_gene: TRBV11-1
d_gene: TRBD1
len: 13
abundance: many
j_gene: TRBJ2-7
CDR3nt: TGTGCCAGCAGCTCCCGACAGGGGCTCACCGAAGGCTTC
CDR3aa: CASSSRQGLTEGF

v_gene: TRBV4-1
d_gene: TRBD2
len: 17
abundance: many
j_gene: TRBJ2-7
CDR3nt: TGCGCCAGCAGCCAAGATAGGACTAGCGGGAGGGGCTACGAGCAGTACTTC
CDR3aa: CASSQDRTSGRGYEQYF

v_gene: TRBV18
d_gene: NA
len: 13
abundance: many
j_gene: TRBJ1-5
CDR3nt: TGTGCCAGCTCTCAAGGGCCGAATCAGCCCCAGCATTTT
CDR3aa: CASSQGPNQPQHF

v_gene: TRBV3-1
d_gene: TRBD2
len: 15
abundance: NA
j_gene: TRBJ2-2
CDR3nt: TGTGCCAGCAGCGTAGCGGGAGCAAGGGGCGGGGAGCTGTTTTTT
CDR3aa: CASSVAGARGGELFF

v_gene: TRBV7-9
d_gene: TRBD1
len: 14
abundance: few
j_gene: TRBJ2-1
CDR3nt: TGTGCCAGCAGCCCCCGGGACAGTCACAATGAGCAGTTCTTC
CDR3aa: CASSPRDSHNEQFF

v_gene: TRBV28
d_gene: TRBD1
len: 13
abundance: NA
j_gene: TRBJ2-1
CDR3nt: TGTGCCAGCAGTTCGCCCCCAGGGGGAGAGCAGTTCTTC
CDR3aa: CASSSPPGGEQFF

v_gene: TRBV27
d_gene: NA
len: 15
abundance: few
j_gene: TRBJ2-7
CDR3nt: TGTGCCAGCAGTTCAGCTTACAGGGTTGAGGACGAGCAGTACTTC
CDR3aa: CASSSAYRVEDEQYF

v_gene: TRBV19
d_gene: TRBD1
len: 14
abundance: many
j_gene: TRBJ1-2
CDR3nt: TGTGCCAGTAGCGGTGAGACAGGGAGAAATGGCTACACCTTC
CDR3aa: CASSGETGRNGYTF

v_gene: TRBV5-1
d_gene: TRBD2
len: 14
abundance: NA
j_gene: TRBJ2-3
CDR3nt: TGCGCCAGCAGACCTAGCGGAAGCACAGATACGCAGTATTTT
CDR3aa: CASRPSGSTDTQYF

v_gene: TRBV18
d_gene: NA
len: 14
abundance: NA
j_gene: TRBJ1-5
CDR3nt: TGTGCCAGCTCACCAGGGGGCGCGAGCCAGCCCCAGCATTTT
CDR3aa: CASSPGGASQPQHF

v_gene: TRBV7-9
d_gene: TRBD1
len: 18
abundance: many
j_gene: TRBJ1-2
CDR3nt: TGTGCCAGCAGCCCTGGCGACGCCAGACAGGGGGGTAACTATGGCTACACCTTC
CDR3aa: CASSPGDARQGGNYGYTF